This TCR beta chain is from a study of T cell repertoires in cytomegalovirus infection. Study-wide context: Indications came from public TCR beta signatures; they pointed to CMV infection and to a matching HLA type.

The study, taken as a whole, reports: Pooled public TCR beta family frequency picked out CMV carriers with the relevant HLA.

Points on this clonotype: Its antigen is unidentified.

Via MiXCR, TCRdb re-called the reads, giving one row per CDR3 protein. The sample records around 710,000 distinct CDR3 sequences, roughly 28% being singletons. Germline CDR1 is MNHEY and CDR2 is SVGEGT. Trimming removed 2 bases from V and 2 bases from J; junction bases left unmatched: 14. This CDR3 is 21 amino acids long. The sequence was obtained from a human donor in good health (CMV status not recorded). Some clones in this sample may be carry-over from other donors' samples. The rearrangement joins TRBV6-2 or TRBV6-3 to TRBJ2-3, with 15 bases that match TRBD2. Source: cultured CD8+ T cells from PBMCs, taken from culture after CMV antigen stimulation. This chain's CDR3 is CASSYATGTSGGTIDTDTQYF. The CDR3 DNA is TGTGCCAGCAGTTACGCCACGGGGACTAGCGGGGGGACGATCGACACAGATACGCAGTATTTT.